This T cell receptor beta chain came from a study of blood T cell repertoires in COVID-19 (TCRdb year 2020). About the investigation overall: Samples covering the acute and convalescent phases of COVID-19 were provided by collaborators in the United States, Italy and Spain. The material from the prospective study consisted of cDNA or gDNA derived from T cells, B-cell-depleted T cells, or PBMCs. Deeply sampled blood TCRbeta repertoires from subjects exposed to, actively infected with, or recovered from COVID-19 were included in the dataset. The repertoires were made available in a free public database intended to serve as a resource for research on the immune response to SARS-CoV-2. Samples were obtained from the ongoing ImmuneRACE study (first 160 participants) and from over 1,000 subjects provided by 6 global collaborators. The sample metadata nearly always contained a de-identified subject ID, COVID-19 status, age in years and sex. HLA class I and class II types, where available, came from metadata supplied by the sample provider rather than from assay-based typing. The paper as a whole reports these results and caveats: The quantity of clinical and demographic metadata differed by source and by participant and was supplied without curation.

About this clone: Its antigen specificity is not known. No base quality values were provided; no much bigger clone lies one nucleotide off.

Whole blood was collected in K2EDTA tubes by collaborating institutions according to the institutions' own protocols. For TCRbeta analysis, collaborator samples were shipped as frozen whole blood, as isolated PBMCs, or as DNA extracted from either sample type. TCRbeta CDR3 regions were amplified from genomic DNA using the immunoSEQ Assay, a bias-controlled multiplex PCR. Under the source paper's analysis protocol: Nucleated cell counts per sample were estimated from amplification of reference gene primers within the assay. To quantify the absolute abundance of each unique TCRbeta CDR3 rearrangement, sequence reads were collapsed and filtered. For each sample, productive Simpson clonality was calculated as the square root of Simpson's diversity index across productive rearrangements. This is the immuneACCESS table as TCRdb keeps it, with only in-frame sequences that have V and J called. A part of the clones is gone; compared with another copy, unresolved V genes explain less than half, and the rest is unexplained. The V and J calls and clone size come from that table; D and trimming were worked out from the DNA. This sample is represented by about 34,000 clones; about 90% of them were singletons. Under 25% of the sample goes to the ten largest clones.

Trimming takes 3 bases off V and 2 bases off J; junction bases not matched to a gene: 4. Its CDR3 holds 14 amino acids, cysteine through phenylalanine. The read is trimmed to its CDR3 DNA, 42 bases read in frame from base 1. The germline V gene (reference sequence) specifies LNHDA as CDR1 and SQIVND as CDR2. The chain employs TRBV19 and TRBJ2-7, with TRBD1 matching 7 junction bases. Material: peripheral blood. The TCR was taken from a man aged 80 or over with acute or convalescent COVID-19. The CDR3 in this case is CASSITGAPYEQYF. The DNA reads TGTGCCAGTAGTATTACAGGGGCTCCCTACGAGCAGTACTTC.